Ten or more counts support the clone carrying this T cell receptor beta chain. Its target is not known. CDR1 and CDR2 from the germline V gene are SNHLY and FYNNEI. Trimming removed 5 bases from V and 4 bases from J, with 18 bases in between. The CDR3 spans 16 residues. The authors built TCR beta libraries using iRepertoire HTBI primers and Arm-PCR of CDR3 regions. Original data processing: The identification of 50 to 65 TRBV and some 15 TRBJ segments was made across samples. TCRdb recomputed calls from the multiplex PCR reads with MiXCR, one row per CDR3 protein. These V and J calls rely on TCRdb rather than the paper's analysis. The sample includes 450,000 or so distinct CDR3 sequences, roughly 20% of them seen just once. Sample time point: persistent/refractory GD, antithyroid drugs over 5 years with positive TRAb. RNA from PBMCs was the source of the TCR library. The sample comes from a study of regulatory T cells in long-lasting Graves disease.

The study, taken as a whole, reports: Persistent patients shared more public clonotypes (around 3,000) than new patients (about 930). Repertoires from persistent disease leaned toward TRBV28, TRBJ1-2 and TRBJ2-5.

The source is a female donor with Graves disease. The source material was peripheral blood mononuclear cells (PBMCs), sampled when the disease was refractory, from a patient treated with antithyroid drugs. The rearrangement joins TRBV2 to TRBJ2-1; D ambiguous. The DNA of the CDR3 is TGTGCCAGCAGTCGGCAGGCCCAAATTGGTTACAATGAGCAGTTCTTC. This encodes CASSRQAQIGYNEQFF.